This record covers a single T cell receptor beta chain. Its binding antigen is unknown. The record has no base qualities; no much larger clone is one base away. Sequences WSHSY (CDR1) and SAAADI (CDR2) are obtained from the germline V gene. V is pruned by 8 bases and J by 7 bases, leaving 3 bases of the junction without a gene match. The CDR3 starts with the cysteine, ends with the phenylalanine, and has 12 residues. Only the CDR3 DNA is retained, 36 bases long and in frame from the first base. Participants in the prospective study were enrolled through a virtual design, were aged about 18 to 89 years, and lived in roughly 25 United States geographic areas. To assign participants to cohorts, the prospective study relied on clinical history that participants themselves reported in a screening survey and a study questionnaire. Mobile phlebotomists in the prospective study collected whole blood, serum and a nasopharyngeal or oropharyngeal swab from every participant. Additional blood draws and questionnaires over an approximately two-month period could optionally be provided by prospective study participants. Blood samples from the prospective study were shipped frozen or at room temperature prior to DNA extraction.

This specimen comes from a study of blood T cell repertoires in COVID-19 (dated by TCRdb to the early 2020s). Study-wide context: Recovered participants in ImmuneRACE Cohort 3 were defined by two consecutive negative NP/OP PCR tests, clearance by a healthcare professional, or resolution of symptoms. The collaborator samples originated in the United States, Italy and Spain and spanned the acute and convalescent phases of COVID-19. Where available, HLA class I and class II types were obtained from metadata supplied by the sample provider rather than from assay-based typing. Nearly every sample came with metadata listing a de-identified subject ID, COVID-19 status, age in years and sex. The dataset comprised deeply sampled blood TCRbeta repertoires from subjects exposed to, actively infected with, or recovered from COVID-19. The repertoires were released in a freely available public database intended as a resource for research on the immune response to SARS-CoV-2. Samples were obtained from the ongoing ImmuneRACE study (first 160 participants) and from over 1,000 subjects provided by 6 global collaborators. The material from the prospective study consisted of cDNA or gDNA derived from T cells, B-cell-depleted T cells, or PBMCs. Summary of the overall study and its limitations: The amount of clinical and demographic metadata varied by source and participant and was provided uncurated.

TCRbeta CDR3 regions were amplified from genomic DNA using the immunoSEQ Assay, a bias-controlled multiplex PCR. In the source study's methods: The number of nucleated cells in each sample was estimated from the amplification of reference gene primers within the assay. Sequence reads were collapsed and filtered to measure the absolute abundance of every unique TCRbeta CDR3 rearrangement. Productive Simpson clonality was computed per sample as the square root of Simpson's diversity index over productive rearrangements. TCRdb took over this immuneACCESS table, retaining in-frame rearrangements with V and J assigned. Such tables are incomplete; in checked studies, under half of the missing clones stem from an unresolved V gene, and the remainder is unexplained. V and J calls and clone size come straight from that table; D and trimming were deduced from the DNA. The sample table shows about 400,000 clones, and approximately 89% are seen once. Clones ranked in the top ten supply less than 2.5% of the sample.

The source is a middle-aged man in a cohort exposed to, infected with or recovered from COVID-19 (not recorded which). Sequenced: PBMCs or T cells enriched from blood (not recorded which). The V gene is TRBV10-2 and the J gene is TRBJ1-2; 11 junctional bases match TRBD1. The DNA reads as follows: TGCGCCAGCGGACAGGGGGCGGTTGGCTACACCTTC. Translated, this is CASGQGAVGYTF.